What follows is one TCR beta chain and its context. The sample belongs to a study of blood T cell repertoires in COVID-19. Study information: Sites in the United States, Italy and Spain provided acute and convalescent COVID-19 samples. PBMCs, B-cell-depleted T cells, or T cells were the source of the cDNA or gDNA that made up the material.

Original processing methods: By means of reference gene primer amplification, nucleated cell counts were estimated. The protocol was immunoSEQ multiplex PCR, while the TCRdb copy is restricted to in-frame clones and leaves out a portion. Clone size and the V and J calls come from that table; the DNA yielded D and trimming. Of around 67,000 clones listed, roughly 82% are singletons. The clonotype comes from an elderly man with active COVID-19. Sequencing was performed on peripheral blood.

CDR3 sequence: CASSLDGWLDSTDTQYF. The DNA for the CDR3 is TGTGCCAGCAGCTTAGATGGTTGGCTAGATAGCACAGATACGCAGTATTTT. The chain carries TRBV7-8 and TRBJ2-3; D unresolved. Per germline, CDR1 SGHVS and CDR2 FQNEAQ. With 1 base removed from V and 0 bases from J, the gap between germline ends came to 14 bases. This CDR3 is 17 amino acids long.